Listed below are T cell receptor beta chains from one sample, sequenced in a study of T-cell memory formation after mild COVID-19. TCRdb reprocessed the 5' RACE reads via MiXCR and lists one record per CDR3 protein. The sample records a few hundred thousand distinct CDR3 sequences, roughly 8.2% being singletons. Sequenced material: PBMCs or a T cell subset sorted from them (not recorded which). These receptors were collected from a man between 18 and 35 years old who had mild COVID-19 (a few samples of this study predate the infection). Cell type and time point are not known. Each CDR3 is given with its conserved first and last residue. D genes are given only for firm matches. For some rows the clone size is stated as once, few or many, or as a class when expanded; others skip it.

D gene | J gene | V gene | clone size | CDR3 protein | CDR3 DNA
NA | TRBJ1-2 | TRBV7-8 | many | CASSSGPKSGYGYTF | TGTGCCAGCAGCTCCGGACCCAAGTCCGGCTATGGCTACACCTTC
TRBD1 | TRBJ2-7 | TRBV5-1 | few | CASSLHGTGVQEQYF | TGCGCCAGCAGCTTGCACGGGACAGGGGTTCAAGAGCAGTACTTC
TRBD1 | TRBJ1-5 | TRBV6-6 | NA | CASSRRGGYSNQPQHF | TGTGCCAGCAGTCGCAGGGGGGGGTATAGCAATCAGCCCCAGCATTTT
TRBD2 | TRBJ2-2 | TRBV7-9 | few | CATLGGGNTGELFF | TGTGCCACCCTCGGCGGGGGGAACACCGGGGAGCTGTTTTTT
TRBD1 | TRBJ1-2 | TRBV5-1 | many | CASSLLQGEHGYTF | TGCGCCAGCAGCTTGTTACAGGGGGAGCATGGCTACACCTTC
TRBD2 | TRBJ2-2 | TRBV6-5 | many | CASSYSTSGGPSNTGELFF | TGTGCCAGCAGTTACTCGACTAGCGGGGGGCCTTCGAACACCGGGGAGCTGTTTTTT
NA | TRBJ1-2 | TRBV5-1 | many | CASSLETQGGYTF | TGCGCCAGCAGCTTGGAGACCCAAGGGGGCTACACCTTC
NA | TRBJ2-5 | TRBV5-1 | many | CASGFTSPETQYF | TGCGCCAGCGGATTCACTAGTCCTGAGACCCAGTACTTC
TRBD2 | TRBJ2-5 | TRBV12-3/TRBV12-4 | NA | CASSWAIGEAGAPVETQYF | TGTGCCAGCAGTTGGGCAATCGGGGAAGCGGGGGCCCCTGTAGAGACCCAGTACTTC
TRBD1 | TRBJ2-2 | TRBV6-2/TRBV6-3 | NA | CAIRGQGTGELFF | TGTGCCATTCGGGGACAGGGGACCGGGGAGCTGTTTTTT
NA | TRBJ1-6 | TRBV6-6 | NA | CASSYYTPSYNSPLHF | TGTGCCAGCAGTTATTACACACCTTCCTATAATTCACCCCTCCACTTT
TRBD1 | TRBJ2-2 | TRBV11-2 | NA | CASSSIRGRTGELFF | TGTGCCAGCAGCTCGATCAGGGGGCGGACCGGGGAGCTGTTTTTT
NA | TRBJ2-4 | TRBV20-1 | few | CSASFRENIQYF | TGCAGTGCTAGTTTCAGAGAAAACATTCAGTACTTC
TRBD1 | TRBJ2-7 | TRBV4-1 | many | CASSPRDSNLYEQYF | TGCGCCAGCAGCCCCCGGGACAGTAATCTCTACGAGCAGTACTTC
TRBD1 | TRBJ1-5 | TRBV7-2 | many | CASTTAGGYYQPQHF | TGTGCCAGCACTACGGCAGGGGGTTATTATCAGCCCCAGCATTTT
TRBD1 | TRBJ2-2 | TRBV7-3 | few | CASSFTGAGELFF | TGTGCCAGCAGCTTTACAGGGGCCGGGGAGCTGTTTTTT
NA | TRBJ2-3 | TRBV18 | many | CATGVEDTQYF | TGTGCCACTGGGGTCGAAGATACGCAGTATTTT
NA | TRBJ2-5 | TRBV4-3 | many | CASSRSTGSETQYF | TGCGCCAGCAGCCGCTCAACAGGGTCAGAGACCCAGTACTTC
NA | TRBJ1-2 | TRBV5-6 | NA | CASSWEGKGYGYTF | TGTGCCAGCAGCTGGGAAGGGAAAGGGTATGGCTACACCTTC
NA | TRBJ2-2 | TRBV9 | few | CASSVGGLFTGELFF | TGTGCCAGCAGCGTAGGCGGGTTATTCACCGGGGAGCTGTTTTTT
TRBD1 | TRBJ1-2 | TRBV12-3/TRBV12-4 | NA | CASSSRGTGVGGYTF | TGTGCCAGCAGTTCCAGGGGGACAGGGGTAGGCGGCTACACCTTC
NA | TRBJ2-1 | TRBV4-1 | few | CASSPRPVDNEQFF | TGCGCCAGCAGCCCCCGCCCGGTAGACAATGAGCAGTTCTTC
NA | TRBJ2-7 | TRBV5-4 | NA | CASSLELSRSGEQYF | TGTGCCAGCAGCTTGGAGCTGTCCCGAAGCGGTGAGCAGTACTTC
TRBD1 | TRBJ1-5 | TRBV12-3/TRBV12-4 | few | CASSLARTGDNQPQHF | TGTGCCAGCAGTTTAGCGCGGACAGGGGACAATCAGCCCCAGCATTTT
TRBD1 | TRBJ1-4 | TRBV3-1 | NA | CASSQRDREKLFF | TGTGCCAGCAGCCAAAGGGACAGGGAAAAACTGTTTTTT
NA | TRBJ1-2 | TRBV7-2 | few | CASSLGRLNYGYTF | TGTGCCAGCAGCTTGGGCAGACTGAACTATGGCTACACCTTC
NA | TRBJ2-1 | TRBV28 | few | CASSFPGSRDEQFF | TGTGCCAGCAGTTTTCCTGGAAGTAGAGATGAGCAGTTCTTC
NA | TRBJ2-6 | TRBV6-5 | NA | CASNTAGANVLTF | TGTGCCAGCAATACAGCTGGGGCCAACGTCCTGACTTTC
NA | TRBJ2-7 | TRBV11-2 | NA | CASSLVVSIREQYF | TGTGCCAGCAGCTTAGTGGTCAGCATTCGCGAGCAGTACTTC
NA | TRBJ2-2 | TRBV30 | few | CAWSDGRYTGELFF | TGTGCCTGGAGTGATGGCAGATACACCGGGGAGCTGTTTTTT
NA | TRBJ2-1 | TRBV12-3/TRBV12-4 | few | CASSFQLGTMNNEQFF | TGTGCCAGCAGTTTTCAACTGGGGACAATGAATAATGAGCAGTTCTTC
TRBD1 | TRBJ2-1 | TRBV7-9 | NA | CASSLPPGQGNNEQFF | TGTGCCAGCAGCCTCCCCCCGGGACAGGGCAACAATGAGCAGTTCTTC
TRBD1 | TRBJ2-7 | TRBV11-3 | NA | CASSPRGLLSEQYF | TGTGCCAGCAGCCCGAGGGGGCTATTAAGCGAGCAGTACTTC
NA | TRBJ2-1 | TRBV7-9 | many | CASSLAVQFF | TGTGCCAGCAGCTTAGCCGTGCAGTTCTTC
TRBD1 | TRBJ2-2 | TRBV7-9 | many | CASSRVSGTGLTGELFF | TGTGCCAGCAGCCGCGTTTCCGGGACAGGGCTTACCGGGGAGCTGTTTTTT
NA | TRBJ2-1 | TRBV6-5 | once | CASSYRRTGSSNEQFF | TGTGCCAGCAGTTACCGGCGTACAGGGAGTAGCAATGAGCAGTTCTTC
NA | TRBJ1-5 | TRBV7-2 | NA | CASSFYGSNQPQHF | TGTGCCAGCAGCTTTTACGGTAGCAATCAGCCCCAGCATTTT
TRBD1 | TRBJ2-6 | TRBV12-3/TRBV12-4 | few | CASTKDRARPEANVLTF | TGTGCCAGCACTAAGGACAGGGCCCGGCCGGAGGCCAACGTCCTGACTTTC
NA | TRBJ1-6 | TRBV12-3/TRBV12-4 | NA | CASSGALNSPLHF | TGTGCCAGCAGTGGGGCCTTAAATTCACCCCTCCACTTT
NA | TRBJ1-1 | TRBV29-1 | few | CSSLDGHTEAFF | TGCAGCTCGTTAGACGGCCACACTGAAGCTTTCTTT
NA | TRBJ1-1 | TRBV4-3 | many | CASSQAAVPGWTEAFF | TGCGCCAGCAGCCAAGCAGCCGTACCGGGCTGGACTGAAGCTTTCTTT